The rows below give T cell receptor beta chains drawn from one sample of a study of T cell responses to AZD1222 COVID-19 vaccine. The repertoire was sequenced with immunoSEQ multiplex PCR; TCRdb's copy has only in-frame clones and lacks some. The sample carries roughly 45,000 clones, approximately 80% recorded once. Material: peripheral blood, obtained 28 days after the second AZD1222 dose. The receptors here all came from an adult who received the AZD1222 COVID-19 vaccine. Both conserved end residues are part of each CDR3. The D gene is left open where the match is weak. Where a row states a size, it is once, few, many or the class of an expanded clone; other rows omit it.

j_gene: TRBJ1-1; v_gene: TRBV11-2; d_gene: -; abundance: -; CDR3aa: CASSLIENTEAFF; CDR3nt: TGTGCCAGCAGCTTAATTGAGAACACTGAAGCTTTCTTT
j_gene: TRBJ2-6; v_gene: TRBV5-4; d_gene: TRBD1; abundance: -; CDR3aa: CASSLSGTGSSGANVLTF; CDR3nt: TGTGCCAGCAGCTTATCTGGGACAGGCAGCTCTGGGGCCAACGTCCTGACTTTC
j_gene: TRBJ2-7; v_gene: TRBV7-4; d_gene: TRBD1; abundance: -; CDR3aa: CASSLVQGAYEQYF; CDR3nt: TGTGCCAGCAGCTTAGTACAGGGGGCTTACGAGCAGTACTTC
j_gene: TRBJ1-5; v_gene: TRBV10-3; d_gene: -; abundance: -; CDR3aa: CAISEGAGSQPQHF; CDR3nt: TGTGCCATCAGTGAGGGAGCAGGGAGTCAGCCCCAGCATTTT
j_gene: TRBJ2-1; v_gene: TRBV7-2; d_gene: -; abundance: -; CDR3aa: CASSPTLSGGSKNEQFF; CDR3nt: TGTGCCAGCAGCCCAACCTTGAGTGGGGGAAGTAAAAATGAGCAGTTCTTC
j_gene: TRBJ1-2; v_gene: TRBV28; d_gene: -; abundance: -; CDR3aa: CASSLLQAGHGYTF; CDR3nt: TGTGCCAGCAGTTTGTTACAGGCCGGGCATGGCTACACCTTC
j_gene: TRBJ2-2; v_gene: TRBV5-1; d_gene: -; abundance: -; CDR3aa: CASSLEALNTGELFF; CDR3nt: TGCGCCAGCAGCTTGGAGGCTTTGAACACCGGGGAGCTGTTTTTT
j_gene: TRBJ1-4; v_gene: TRBV6-5; d_gene: TRBD1; abundance: -; CDR3aa: CASSYSGQGIEKLFF; CDR3nt: TGTGCCAGCAGTTACTCAGGACAGGGGATCGAAAAACTGTTTTTT
j_gene: TRBJ2-2; v_gene: TRBV7-8; d_gene: TRBD2; abundance: -; CDR3aa: CASSKAGGDTGELFF; CDR3nt: TGTGCCAGCTCAAAAGCGGGGGGCGACACCGGGGAGCTGTTTTTT
j_gene: TRBJ1-4; v_gene: TRBV2; d_gene: -; abundance: -; CDR3aa: CASSESRGFNGKLFF; CDR3nt: TGTGCCAGCAGTGAAAGTAGGGGGTTTAATGGAAAACTGTTTTTT
j_gene: TRBJ2-7; v_gene: TRBV27; d_gene: TRBD1; abundance: few; CDR3aa: CASSPRTGGYEQYF; CDR3nt: TGTGCCAGCAGTCCGCGGACAGGGGGGTACGAGCAGTACTTC
j_gene: TRBJ2-2; v_gene: TRBV2; d_gene: -; abundance: -; CDR3aa: CASSVLTNTGELFF; CDR3nt: TGTGCCAGCAGCGTGTTGACGAACACCGGGGAGCTGTTTTTT
j_gene: TRBJ2-1; v_gene: TRBV6-6; d_gene: TRBD2; abundance: -; CDR3aa: CASSRLAGVYNEQFF; CDR3nt: TGTGCCAGCAGTAGACTAGCGGGGGTCTACAATGAGCAGTTCTTC
j_gene: TRBJ1-4; v_gene: TRBV5-1; d_gene: TRBD1; abundance: once; CDR3aa: CASSPLQGASNEKLFF; CDR3nt: TGCGCCAGCAGCCCATTACAGGGGGCATCTAATGAAAAACTGTTTTTT
j_gene: TRBJ2-3; v_gene: TRBV5-1; d_gene: -; abundance: -; CDR3aa: CASSESLRDTQYF; CDR3nt: TGCGCCAGCAGCGAGAGCCTCCGGGATACGCAGTATTTT
j_gene: TRBJ1-1; v_gene: TRBV11-1; d_gene: -; abundance: -; CDR3aa: CASSLGDISSKAFF; CDR3nt: TGTGCCAGCAGCTTAGGGGACATCTCATCCAAAGCTTTCTTT
j_gene: TRBJ2-3; v_gene: TRBV19; d_gene: TRBD2; abundance: -; CDR3aa: CASSPERRGSTDTQYF; CDR3nt: TGTGCCAGTAGCCCCGAAAGGCGGGGGAGCACAGATACGCAGTATTTT
j_gene: TRBJ1-5; v_gene: TRBV27; d_gene: -; abundance: -; CDR3aa: CASSLRGQPQHF; CDR3nt: TGTGCCAGCAGTTTACGGGGACAGCCCCAGCATTTT
j_gene: TRBJ2-1; v_gene: TRBV27; d_gene: TRBD2; abundance: -; CDR3aa: CASSLSASGGLFISYNEQFF; CDR3nt: TGTGCCAGCAGTTTATCGGCTAGCGGGGGGTTGTTCATCTCCTACAATGAGCAGTTCTTC
j_gene: TRBJ1-1; v_gene: TRBV11-2; d_gene: TRBD1; abundance: -; CDR3aa: CASSLDSGGRMNTEAFF; CDR3nt: TGTGCCAGCAGCTTAGATTCAGGGGGGAGGATGAACACTGAAGCTTTCTTT
j_gene: TRBJ1-2; v_gene: TRBV5-1; d_gene: -; abundance: -; CDR3aa: CASSYNRGDLDGYTF; CDR3nt: TGCGCCAGCAGCTACAATAGGGGGGACTTAGACGGCTACACCTTC
j_gene: TRBJ1-6; v_gene: TRBV5-1; d_gene: -; abundance: -; CDR3aa: CASSLVGGVGSPLHF; CDR3nt: TGCGCCAGCAGCTTGGTGGGGGGAGTCGGATCACCCCTCCACTTT
j_gene: TRBJ2-1; v_gene: TRBV4-2; d_gene: -; abundance: -; CDR3aa: CASSRGQEATEQFF; CDR3nt: TGTGCCAGCAGCCGGGGGCAGGAGGCGACGGAGCAGTTCTTC
j_gene: TRBJ2-5; v_gene: TRBV9; d_gene: TRBD2; abundance: -; CDR3aa: CASSSRGAGETQYF; CDR3nt: TGTGCCAGCAGCTCGCGGGGGGCTGGAGAGACCCAGTACTTC
j_gene: TRBJ2-1; v_gene: TRBV2; d_gene: -; abundance: -; CDR3aa: CASIKGSSYNEQFF; CDR3nt: TGTGCCAGCATCAAGGGGAGCTCCTACAATGAGCAGTTCTTC
j_gene: TRBJ2-1; v_gene: TRBV5-1; d_gene: -; abundance: -; CDR3aa: CASSFSLGNNEQFF; CDR3nt: TGCGCCAGCAGCTTTTCGCTCGGCAACAATGAGCAGTTCTTC
j_gene: TRBJ2-7; v_gene: TRBV5-1; d_gene: TRBD2; abundance: -; CDR3aa: CASSQISGGDNEQYF; CDR3nt: TGCGCCAGCAGCCAAATTAGCGGGGGGGATAACGAGCAGTACTTC
j_gene: TRBJ1-5; v_gene: TRBV5-6; d_gene: -; abundance: -; CDR3aa: CASSSRGPQHF; CDR3nt: TGTGCCAGCAGCTCCCGGGGGCCCCAGCATTTT
j_gene: TRBJ2-6; v_gene: TRBV10-3; d_gene: TRBD1; abundance: -; CDR3aa: CAIRLTGETAGANVLTF; CDR3nt: TGTGCCATCAGATTGACAGGGGAAACTGCTGGGGCCAACGTCCTGACTTTC
j_gene: TRBJ2-1; v_gene: TRBV6-5; d_gene: -; abundance: -; CDR3aa: CASSDSSYNEQFF; CDR3nt: TGTGCCAGCAGCGACAGCTCCTACAATGAGCAGTTCTTC
j_gene: TRBJ1-1; v_gene: TRBV5-4; d_gene: -; abundance: -; CDR3aa: CASSLIRGVGTEAFF; CDR3nt: TGTGCCAGCAGCTTGATCCGGGGCGTTGGCACTGAAGCTTTCTTT
j_gene: TRBJ2-7; v_gene: TRBV5-1; d_gene: -; abundance: -; CDR3aa: CASSILDSRKYEQYF; CDR3nt: TGCGCCAGCAGTATTCTGGACAGCAGAAAGTACGAGCAGTACTTC
j_gene: TRBJ1-3; v_gene: TRBV25-1; d_gene: -; abundance: once; CDR3aa: CASSEYGQGNTIYF; CDR3nt: TGTGCCAGCAGTGAATATGGACAGGGAAACACCATATATTTT
j_gene: TRBJ2-1; v_gene: TRBV18; d_gene: TRBD2; abundance: -; CDR3aa: CASSPTPSGAYNEQFF; CDR3nt: TGTGCCAGCTCACCGACGCCTAGCGGGGCCTACAATGAGCAGTTCTTC
j_gene: TRBJ1-3; v_gene: TRBV6-5; d_gene: -; abundance: -; CDR3aa: CASSYISGPGNTIYF; CDR3nt: TGTGCCAGCAGTTATATATCGGGCCCTGGAAACACCATATATTTT
j_gene: TRBJ1-5; v_gene: TRBV7-8; d_gene: TRBD1; abundance: once; CDR3aa: CASSFMNRGVQPQHF; CDR3nt: TGTGCCAGCAGCTTTATGAACAGGGGCGTCCAGCCCCAGCATTTT
j_gene: TRBJ1-2; v_gene: TRBV6-5; d_gene: TRBD1; abundance: -; CDR3aa: CASSSKKQGAYGYTF; CDR3nt: TGTGCCAGCAGTTCCAAAAAACAGGGGGCCTATGGCTACACCTTC
j_gene: TRBJ1-1; v_gene: TRBV4-1; d_gene: -; abundance: -; CDR3aa: CASSSRARNTEAFF; CDR3nt: TGCGCCAGCAGCTCTCGGGCCCGGAACACTGAAGCTTTCTTT
j_gene: TRBJ2-3; v_gene: TRBV7-9; d_gene: -; abundance: -; CDR3aa: CASSLQGLPVQYF; CDR3nt: TGTGCCAGCAGCCTTCAAGGGTTACCGGTGCAGTATTTT
j_gene: TRBJ1-2; v_gene: TRBV6-6; d_gene: -; abundance: -; CDR3aa: CASSYSGRTSGGYTF; CDR3nt: TGTGCCAGCAGTTACTCGGGCAGGACTTCGGGTGGCTACACCTTC
j_gene: TRBJ1-6; v_gene: TRBV5-8; d_gene: -; abundance: -; CDR3aa: CASSGTTTAPLHF; CDR3nt: TGTGCCAGCAGCGGAACTACAACGGCACCCCTCCACTTT
j_gene: TRBJ2-7; v_gene: TRBV12-2; d_gene: -; abundance: medium-sized; CDR3aa: CASRHRSGDSYEQYF; CDR3nt: TGTGCAAGTCGCCATCGGTCAGGGGACTCCTACGAGCAGTACTTC
j_gene: TRBJ1-2; v_gene: TRBV19; d_gene: TRBD1; abundance: -; CDR3aa: CASSATGGITRGYTF; CDR3nt: TGTGCCAGTAGTGCGACAGGGGGAATTACGAGGGGCTACACCTTC
j_gene: TRBJ1-3; v_gene: TRBV3-1/TRBV3-2; d_gene: -; abundance: -; CDR3aa: CASSQVRGYGYSGNTIYF; CDR3nt: TGTGCCAGCAGCCAAGTGAGAGGATACGGCTACTCTGGAAACACCATATATTTT
j_gene: TRBJ1-5; v_gene: TRBV9; d_gene: -; abundance: -; CDR3aa: CASSAGGTKHQPQHF; CDR3nt: TGTGCCAGCAGCGCAGGAGGGACAAAACATCAGCCCCAGCATTTT
j_gene: TRBJ1-4; v_gene: TRBV11-3; d_gene: -; abundance: -; CDR3aa: CASSSTNEKLFF; CDR3nt: TGTGCCAGCAGCTCGACTAATGAAAAACTGTTTTTT
j_gene: TRBJ1-1; v_gene: TRBV30; d_gene: -; abundance: -; CDR3aa: CARERETNTEAFF; CDR3nt: TGTGCCCGCGAGAGGGAGACGAACACTGAAGCTTTCTTT
j_gene: TRBJ2-1; v_gene: TRBV6-5; d_gene: TRBD2; abundance: -; CDR3aa: CASSYSLAGGTNEQFF; CDR3nt: TGTGCCAGCAGTTACTCTTTAGCGGGGGGTACCAATGAGCAGTTCTTC
j_gene: TRBJ2-3; v_gene: TRBV27; d_gene: -; abundance: -; CDR3aa: CASSLSGGSRTDTQYF; CDR3nt: TGTGCCAGCAGTTTATCGGGGGGTTCTAGAACAGATACGCAGTATTTT
j_gene: TRBJ1-3; v_gene: TRBV9; d_gene: -; abundance: -; CDR3aa: CASSNSGLSGNTIYF; CDR3nt: TGTGCCAGCAGCAATTCGGGCCTCTCTGGAAACACCATATATTTT
j_gene: TRBJ2-7; v_gene: TRBV9; d_gene: TRBD2; abundance: -; CDR3aa: CASSASPGGASYEQYF; CDR3nt: TGTGCCAGCAGCGCCTCCCCGGGAGGGGCATCCTACGAGCAGTACTTC
j_gene: TRBJ1-1; v_gene: TRBV5-1; d_gene: -; abundance: -; CDR3aa: CASSTRGVTAVEAFF; CDR3nt: TGCGCCAGCAGCACGCGGGGCGTTACGGCGGTTGAAGCTTTCTTT
j_gene: TRBJ1-2; v_gene: TRBV9; d_gene: -; abundance: -; CDR3aa: CASSPTGAGWDYGYTF; CDR3nt: TGTGCCAGCAGCCCCACCGGGGCAGGATGGGACTATGGCTACACCTTC
j_gene: TRBJ2-7; v_gene: TRBV12-5; d_gene: -; abundance: -; CDR3aa: CASGWGQGPGDEQYF; CDR3nt: TGTGCTAGTGGTTGGGGCCAGGGGCCAGGGGACGAGCAGTACTTC
j_gene: TRBJ1-1; v_gene: TRBV11-2; d_gene: -; abundance: -; CDR3aa: CASSLTPQGRTEAFF; CDR3nt: TGTGCCAGCAGCTTAACCCCGCAGGGAAGAACTGAAGCTTTCTTT
j_gene: TRBJ2-2; v_gene: TRBV2; d_gene: -; abundance: -; CDR3aa: CASKQGLNTGELFF; CDR3nt: TGTGCCAGCAAACAGGGACTGAACACCGGGGAGCTGTTTTTT
j_gene: TRBJ1-2; v_gene: TRBV28; d_gene: -; abundance: once; CDR3aa: CASSLSSGGERGYTF; CDR3nt: TGTGCCAGCAGTTTATCTTCCGGGGGGGAAAGGGGCTACACCTTC
j_gene: TRBJ2-7; v_gene: TRBV6-5; d_gene: -; abundance: -; CDR3aa: CASRDTGSYEQYF; CDR3nt: TGTGCCAGCAGAGACACAGGGTCCTACGAGCAGTACTTC
j_gene: TRBJ2-7; v_gene: TRBV5-1; d_gene: -; abundance: -; CDR3aa: CASRRNLGNEQYF; CDR3nt: TGCGCCAGCAGGCGCAACCTAGGGAACGAGCAGTACTTC
j_gene: TRBJ2-3; v_gene: TRBV7-3; d_gene: TRBD2; abundance: -; CDR3aa: CASSQTSFGTDTQYF; CDR3nt: TGTGCCAGCAGCCAGACTAGCTTTGGCACAGATACGCAGTATTTT